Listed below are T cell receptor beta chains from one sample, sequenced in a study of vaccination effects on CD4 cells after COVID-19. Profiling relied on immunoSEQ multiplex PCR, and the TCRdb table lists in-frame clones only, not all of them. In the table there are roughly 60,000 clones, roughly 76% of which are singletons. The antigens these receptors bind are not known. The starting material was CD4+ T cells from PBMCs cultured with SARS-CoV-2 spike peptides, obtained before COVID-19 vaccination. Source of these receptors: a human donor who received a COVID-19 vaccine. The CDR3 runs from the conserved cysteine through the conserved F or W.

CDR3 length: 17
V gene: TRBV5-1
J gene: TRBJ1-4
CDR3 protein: CASSLGQGRATNEKLFF

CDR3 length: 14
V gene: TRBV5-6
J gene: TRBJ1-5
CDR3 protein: CASSLQGLRRPQHF

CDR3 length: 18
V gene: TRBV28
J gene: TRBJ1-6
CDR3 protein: CASSLHRPRGNWGSPLHF

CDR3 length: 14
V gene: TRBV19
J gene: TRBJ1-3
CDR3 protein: CASSTGGNGNTIYF

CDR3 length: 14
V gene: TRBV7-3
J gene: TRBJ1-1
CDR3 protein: CASRPQGENTEAFF

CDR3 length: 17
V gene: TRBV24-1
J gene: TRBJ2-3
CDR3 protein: CATSDAGQGRYTDTQYF

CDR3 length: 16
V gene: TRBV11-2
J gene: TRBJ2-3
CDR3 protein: CASSLRGARSTDTQYF

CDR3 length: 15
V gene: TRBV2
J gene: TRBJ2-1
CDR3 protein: CASRGGRNNYNEQFF

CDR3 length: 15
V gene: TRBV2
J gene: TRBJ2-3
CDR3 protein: CASSLQSGRTDTQYF

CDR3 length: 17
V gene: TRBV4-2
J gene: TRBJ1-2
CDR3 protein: CASSSSGTGAFNYGYTF

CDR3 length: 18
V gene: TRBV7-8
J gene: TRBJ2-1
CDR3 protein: CASSLASKGASSYNEQFF

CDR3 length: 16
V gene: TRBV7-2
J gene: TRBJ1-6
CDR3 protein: CASSLGGRPRNSPLHF

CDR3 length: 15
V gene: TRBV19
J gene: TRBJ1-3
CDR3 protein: CASSPTPSSGNTIYF

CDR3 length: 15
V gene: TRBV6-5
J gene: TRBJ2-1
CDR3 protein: CASSYSGAGVNEQFF

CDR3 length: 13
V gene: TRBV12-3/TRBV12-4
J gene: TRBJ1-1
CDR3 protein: CASSFQGAAEAFF

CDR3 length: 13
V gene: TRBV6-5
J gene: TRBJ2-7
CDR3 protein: CASTDRGYYEQYF

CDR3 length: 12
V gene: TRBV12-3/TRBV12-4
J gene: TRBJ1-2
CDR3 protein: CASSTQLYGYTF

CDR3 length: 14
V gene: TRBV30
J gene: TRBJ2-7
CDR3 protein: CAWSSGTGPYEQYF

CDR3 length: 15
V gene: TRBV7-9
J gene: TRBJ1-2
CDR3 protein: CASSLWGESNYGYTF

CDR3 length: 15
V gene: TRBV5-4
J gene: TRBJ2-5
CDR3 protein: CASSGGLAGVETQYF

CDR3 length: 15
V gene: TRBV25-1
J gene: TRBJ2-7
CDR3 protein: CASSEYGGGAYEQYF